The sequence of this TCR beta chain was determined in a study of response to subunit inactivated influenza vaccine. Study-wide results and caveats: Authors suggested each seasonal influenza vaccination recruits few new T cells.

TCRdb fed the RT-PCR reads into MiXCR, producing one record per CDR3 protein. The table lists 700,000 to 800,000 distinct CDR3 sequences, approximately 18% of them singletons. This CDR3 is 13 amino acids long. V trimming: 8 bases; J trimming: 8 bases; junction bases outside the gene matches: 6. With regard to this clonotype: Its antigen remains unidentified.

This receptor was identified in a man aged 45-65 years who received an inactivated influenza vaccine. The gene calls are TRBV12-3 or TRBV12-4 and TRBJ1-4; 9 positions agree with TRBD1. The sequenced sample was PBMCs from blood, obtained 4 to 6 days after vaccination. The CDR3 DNA reads as TGTGCCAGCCAACAGGGGGCTTACGAAAAACTGTTTTTT. Its protein is CASQQGAYEKLFF.